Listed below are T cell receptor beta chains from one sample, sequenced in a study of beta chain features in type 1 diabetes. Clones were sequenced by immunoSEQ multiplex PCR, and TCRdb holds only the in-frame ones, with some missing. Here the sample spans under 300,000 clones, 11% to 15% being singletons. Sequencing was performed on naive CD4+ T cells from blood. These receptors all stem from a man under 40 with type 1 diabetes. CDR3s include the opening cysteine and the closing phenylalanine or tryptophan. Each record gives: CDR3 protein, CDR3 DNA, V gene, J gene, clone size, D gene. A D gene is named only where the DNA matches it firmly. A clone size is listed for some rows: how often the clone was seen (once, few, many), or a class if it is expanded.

CASSFGTAYGYTF	TGTGCCAGCAGTTTCGGGACAGCCTATGGCTACACCTTC	TRBV27	TRBJ1-2	NA	TRBD1
CASSPGQYYNEQFF	TGTGCCAGTAGTCCGGGACAGTACTACAATGAGCAGTTCTTC	TRBV19	TRBJ2-1	few	TRBD1
CASGNREGGNTIYF	TGTGCCAGCGGTAACAGGGAGGGCGGAAACACCATATATTTT	TRBV6-6	TRBJ1-3	NA	NA
CASSPGTGVTNEQFF	TGCGCCAGCAGCCCCGGGACAGGCGTTACCAATGAGCAGTTCTTC	TRBV5-1	TRBJ2-1	few	TRBD1
CASSQDHLGTGGVSYGYTF	TGTGCCAGCAGCCAAGATCATTTGGGGACAGGGGGCGTTTCGTATGGCTACACCTTC	TRBV4-2	TRBJ1-2	NA	TRBD1
CASSIQARDYEQYF	TGTGCCAGTAGTATACAGGCCAGGGACTACGAGCAGTACTTC	TRBV19	TRBJ2-7	NA	NA
CASSLYRGASGGTDTQYF	TGTGCCAGCAGCTTATATCGTGGGGCTAGCGGGGGCACAGATACGCAGTATTTT	TRBV7-2	TRBJ2-3	NA	TRBD2
CASRNLAGVAGANVLTF	TGTGCCAGCAGAAACTTAGCGGGAGTGGCTGGGGCCAACGTCCTGACTTTC	TRBV7-9	TRBJ2-6	few	TRBD2
CASSLSALSSYEQYF	TGTGCCAGCAGCTTAAGTGCACTTAGCTCCTACGAGCAGTACTTC	TRBV7-8	TRBJ2-7	NA	NA
CASSEAGANYGYTF	TGTGCCAGCAGTGAGGCAGGGGCTAACTATGGCTACACCTTC	TRBV2	TRBJ1-2	few	NA
CASSAGLAAVSEQFF	TGTGCCAGCTCGGCCGGACTAGCGGCCGTGAGTGAGCAGTTCTTC	TRBV18	TRBJ2-1	few	TRBD2